A single sample gave rise to the 10 T cell receptor beta chains below, sequenced in a study of OX40 agonist ivuxolimab in advanced cancers. Preparation of the library involved the immunoSEQ multiplex PCR assay. TCRdb mirrors the immuneACCESS table, restricted to in-frame sequences. Some clones are absent from its copies; in checked studies, under half trace to an unresolved V gene, and the reason for the others is unknown. The sample data list fewer than 50,000 clones, and approximately 80% of these were observed just once. The leading ten clones occupy approximately 12% of the sample. Sequencing was performed on CD4+ or CD8+ T cells sorted from blood, taken in a trial of the OX40 agonist ivuxolimab. Receptors were obtained from an adult with an advanced solid tumor such as melanoma, head and neck, liver or kidney cancer.

The CDR3 is CASSADRETQFYGYTF. The CDR3, as DNA: TGTGCCAGCAGCGCGGACAGGGAAACCCAATTCTATGGCTACACCTTC. This chain uses TRBV5-4 with TRBJ1-2; 8 nucleotides line up with TRBD1. The V gene's germline CDR1 is SGHNT and CDR2 YYREEE (reference sequence). The CDR3 is 16 amino acids. J lost 4 bases, V lost 4 bases, and 12 bases had no gene match.

The chain recombines TRBV5-1 with TRBJ1-2, with a weak D call TRBD1 (5 bases). CDR3 length: 14 amino acids. Germline lookup yields CDR1 SGHRS and CDR2 YFSETQ. V lost 1 base and J lost 4, with 11 bases in between. This CDR3 is CASSLLGQSYGYTF. CDR3 in DNA: TGCGCCAGCAGCTTGTTGGGGCAGTCCTATGGCTACACCTTC. The whole variable domain, filled in from reference TRBV5-1 and TRBJ1-2, reads KAGVTQTPRYLIKTRGQQVTLSCSPISGHRSVSWYQQTPGQGLQFLFEYFSETQRNKGNFPGRFSGRQFSNSRSEMNVSTLELGDSALYLCASSLLGQSYGYTFGSGTRLTVV.

The V gene is TRBV7-9, the J gene TRBJ2-5, with 10 bases matching TRBD1. V was clipped by 3 bases and J by 4 bases; unmatched bases: 11. There are 17 residues in the CDR3. CDR1 SEHNR and CDR2 FQNEAQ come from the germline V gene (reference sequence). The CDR3 reads CASSFRDRGGEPETQYF. CDR3 nucleotide sequence: TGTGCCAGCAGCTTCCGGGACAGGGGAGGAGAACCAGAGACCCAGTACTTC.

The chain employs TRBV28 and TRBJ2-7; 10 bases match TRBD1. CDR1 and CDR2 (germline): MDHEN, SYDVKM. There are 15 residues in the CDR3. The junction had 10 bases not matched to a gene; V was cut back by 6 bases and J by 5 bases. CDR3 nucleotides: TGTGCCAGCAGCCCCCCCGGGACAGGGGCGCACGAGCAGTACTTC. Protein product: CASSPPGTGAHEQYF.

The chain carries TRBV10-1 and TRBJ2-1; tentative D call: TRBD2 (5 bases). Trimming removed 10 bases at V and 8 bases at J, with 21 bases between. The CDR3 sequence is 14 residues long. The germline CDR1 and CDR2 sequences are WNHNN and SYGVQD (reference sequence). CDR3 protein: CATRTPEDRDEQFF. In DNA, the CDR3 is TGCGCCACCCGAACTCCGGAGGACCGTGATGAGCAGTTCTTC.

CDR3 residues: CASTTEGGTGELFF. CDR3 DNA sequence: TGCGCCAGCACCACAGAGGGGGGTACCGGGGAGCTGTTTTTT. The chain is built from TRBV5-1 and TRBJ2-2, with D tentatively TRBD1 or TRBD2 (6 bases each). V dropped 6 bases and J dropped 5 bases, with 14 bases sitting between them. The CDR3 extends over 14 amino acids. Germline V gene sequence: CDR1 SGHRS, CDR2 YFSETQ.

There are a few counts of this clone. The gene calls are TRBV7-2 and TRBJ2-7; 9 nucleotides line up with TRBD2. Germline trimming cut 0 bases from V and 0 bases from J; bases unmatched to any gene: 3. The germline gives CDR1 SGHTA, CDR2 FQGNSA. The CDR3 covers 16 residues. CDR3 amino acids: CASSLAPSGVSYEQYF. The CDR3 DNA follows: TGTGCCAGCAGCTTAGCCCCTAGCGGGGTCTCCTACGAGCAGTACTTC. Full variable domain (rest looked up from reference TRBV7-2 and TRBJ2-7): GAGVSQSPSNKVTEKGKDVELRCDPISGHTALYWYRQSLGQGLEFLIYFQGNSAPDKSGLPSDRFSAERTGGSVSTLTIQRTQQEDSAVYLCASSLAPSGVSYEQYFGPGTRLTVT.

The chain recombines TRBV11-3 with TRBJ2-3, with 11 positions matching TRBD2. The CDR3 runs to 15 residues. V dropped 6 bases and J dropped 5; count of bases not matched to a gene: 7. Germline assignment: CDR1 SGHNT and CDR2 YENEEA. CDR3 amino acids: CASSFTSGSGDTQYF. CDR3 nucleotides: TGTGCCAGCAGTTTTACTAGCGGGAGTGGAGATACGCAGTATTTT.

The genes are TRBV5-1 and TRBJ2-6; no clear D. CDR1 SGHRS and CDR2 YFSETQ come from the germline V gene. V dropped 5 bases and J dropped 3 bases, with 6 bases sitting between them. The CDR3 covers 13 residues. The CDR3, as DNA: TGCGCCAGCAGACCGAATGGGGCCAACGTCCTGACTTTC. This codes for CASRPNGANVLTF.

This chain links TRBV19 with TRBJ1-5, with D maybe TRBD1 (6 bases). Germline CDR1 LNHDA, CDR2 SQIVND (reference sequence). The V end lost 4 bases, the J end lost 3 bases, and 16 bases lay between the germline ends. CDR3 length: 16 residues. This CDR3 reads CASSTHGQSYNQPQHF. Here the CDR3 DNA reads TGTGCCAGTAGTACCCACGGACAGTCCTACAATCAGCCCCAGCATTTT.